This paragraph reports one T cell receptor (beta chain). The antigen remains unidentified. This record comes from a study of cytotoxic CD8 clonotypes in ibrutinib-treated CLL. Assay: immunoSEQ multiplex PCR; the TCRdb copy retains only in-frame clones and omits some. The repertoire holds 100,000 or so clones, with 55% to 75% as singletons. Findings and caveats of the study: Increased clonality at ibrutinib response gave way to a return toward baseline at progression.

Source: PBMCs, taken after 24 months of ibrutinib treatment. This TCR was recovered from a human donor with chronic lymphocytic leukemia.

CDR3 amino acids: CAWNILNTGELFF. CDR3 in DNA: TGTGCCTGGAATATCCTCAACACCGGGGAGCTGTTTTTT. V gene TRBV30 combines with J gene TRBJ2-2; D unclear. Trimming pared 4 bases from V and 2 bases from J, leaving 8 bases between. This CDR3 contains 13 residues. The germline V gene encodes CDR1 GTSNPN and CDR2 SVGIG (reference sequence).